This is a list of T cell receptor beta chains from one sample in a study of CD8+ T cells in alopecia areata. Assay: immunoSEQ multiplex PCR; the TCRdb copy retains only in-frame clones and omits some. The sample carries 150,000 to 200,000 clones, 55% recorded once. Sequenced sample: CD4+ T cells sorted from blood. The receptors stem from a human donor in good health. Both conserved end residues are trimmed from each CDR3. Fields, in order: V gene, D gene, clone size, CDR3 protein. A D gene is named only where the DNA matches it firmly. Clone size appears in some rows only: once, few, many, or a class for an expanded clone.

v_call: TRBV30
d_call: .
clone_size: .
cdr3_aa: AWNNDGTGELF

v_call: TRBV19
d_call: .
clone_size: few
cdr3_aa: ASSMRLGVEQF

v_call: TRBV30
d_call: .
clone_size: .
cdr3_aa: AWSLSQGVNEKLF

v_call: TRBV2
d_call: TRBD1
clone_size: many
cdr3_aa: ASSVRDRNQPQH

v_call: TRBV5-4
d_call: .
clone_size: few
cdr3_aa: ASSLNRNTGELF

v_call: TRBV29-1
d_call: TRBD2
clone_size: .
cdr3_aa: SVEGSGRTYEQY

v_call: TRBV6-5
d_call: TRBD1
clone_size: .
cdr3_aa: ASSRDRAQETQY

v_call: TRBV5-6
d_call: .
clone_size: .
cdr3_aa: ASSAIGFRNIQY

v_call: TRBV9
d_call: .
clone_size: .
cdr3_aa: ASSVVSGANVLT

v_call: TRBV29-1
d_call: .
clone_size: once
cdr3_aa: SVLVRQNEDIQY

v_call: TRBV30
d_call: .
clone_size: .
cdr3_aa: AWSSTGSMNTEAF

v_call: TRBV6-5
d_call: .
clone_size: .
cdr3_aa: ASSQRIDTGELF

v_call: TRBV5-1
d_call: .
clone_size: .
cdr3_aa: ASSLGRAQGASSYEQY

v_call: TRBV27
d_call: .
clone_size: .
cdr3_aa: ASSFTGALNSPLH

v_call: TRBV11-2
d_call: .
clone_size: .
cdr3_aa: ASSPGLQETQY

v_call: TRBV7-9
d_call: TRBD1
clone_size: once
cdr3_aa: ASRPGQGVDYEQY

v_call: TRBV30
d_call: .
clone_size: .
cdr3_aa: AWSPSNQPQH

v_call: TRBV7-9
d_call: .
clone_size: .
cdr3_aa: ASSPATDTQY

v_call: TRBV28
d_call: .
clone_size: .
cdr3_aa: ASSLVGATNEKLF

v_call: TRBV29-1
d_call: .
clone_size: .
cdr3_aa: SVEGGSSSGANVLT

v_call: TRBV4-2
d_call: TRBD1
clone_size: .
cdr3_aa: ASRPRQGRYEQY

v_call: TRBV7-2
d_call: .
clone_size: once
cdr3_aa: ASSHPGGYGYT

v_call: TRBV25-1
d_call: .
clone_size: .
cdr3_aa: ASSELRIADKETQY

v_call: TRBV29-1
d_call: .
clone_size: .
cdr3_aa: SVQTEGGYT

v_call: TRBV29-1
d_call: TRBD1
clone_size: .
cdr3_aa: SVGQGAGETQY

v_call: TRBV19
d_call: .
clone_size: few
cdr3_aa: ASSIMAGSQLNTEAF

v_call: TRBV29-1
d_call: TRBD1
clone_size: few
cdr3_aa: SAAGGPETQY

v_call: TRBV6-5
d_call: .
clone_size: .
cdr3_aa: ASLNRGIQY

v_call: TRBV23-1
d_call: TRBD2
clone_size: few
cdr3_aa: ASSQYVAGTITDTQY

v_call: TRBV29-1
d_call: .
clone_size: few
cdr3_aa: SVGGFANEKLF

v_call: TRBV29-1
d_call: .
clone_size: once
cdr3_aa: SVEVSSYEQY

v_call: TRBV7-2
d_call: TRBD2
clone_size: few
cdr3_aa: ASRNSGRAHEQY